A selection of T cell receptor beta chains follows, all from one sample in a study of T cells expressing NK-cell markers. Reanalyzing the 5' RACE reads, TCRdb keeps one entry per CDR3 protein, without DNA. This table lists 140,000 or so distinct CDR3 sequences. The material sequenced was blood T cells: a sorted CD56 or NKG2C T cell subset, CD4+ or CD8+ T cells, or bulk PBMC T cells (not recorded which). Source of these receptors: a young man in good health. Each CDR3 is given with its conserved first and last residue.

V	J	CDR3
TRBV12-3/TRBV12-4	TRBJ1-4	CASSLLTTRGEKLFF
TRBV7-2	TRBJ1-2	CASSLGATGSYGYTF
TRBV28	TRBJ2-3	CASILRGTDTQYF
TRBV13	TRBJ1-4	CASSLRGHSNEKLFF
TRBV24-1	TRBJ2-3	CATSDYSGANTQYF
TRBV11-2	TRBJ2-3	CASSPTSSGPLTDTQYF
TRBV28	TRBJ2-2	CASSLWPPGELFF
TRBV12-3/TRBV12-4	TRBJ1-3	CASRETSGNTIYF
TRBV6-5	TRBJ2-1	CASSYSVAGTVDEQFF
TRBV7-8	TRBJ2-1	CASSLNAGEIYNEQFF
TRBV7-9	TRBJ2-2	CASSQPVAGHTGELFF
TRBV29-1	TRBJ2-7	CSVETTPGDEQYF
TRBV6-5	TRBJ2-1	CASSSKAGVYNEQFF
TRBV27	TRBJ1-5	CASSEGTNQPQHF
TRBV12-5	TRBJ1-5	CASGFPGNSNQPQHF
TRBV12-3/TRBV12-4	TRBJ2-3	CASGGDRFYTDTQYF
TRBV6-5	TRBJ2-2	CASSLSGQGKVNTGELFF
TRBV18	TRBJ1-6	CASSPRKDRGVNSPLHF
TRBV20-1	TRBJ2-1	CSARDNSGARYNEQFF
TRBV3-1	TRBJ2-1	CASSPGYGNEQFF
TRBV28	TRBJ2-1	CASSLFTSGRGNEQFF
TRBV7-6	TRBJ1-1	CASNSQGANTEAFF
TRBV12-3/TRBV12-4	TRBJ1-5	CASSPGVGAGNQPQHF
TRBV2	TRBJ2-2	CASSGDPNTGELFF
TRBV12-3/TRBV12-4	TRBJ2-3	CASSLEGFMNTQYF
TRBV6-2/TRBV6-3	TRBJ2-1	CASSPLAGENNEQFF
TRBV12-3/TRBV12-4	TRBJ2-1	CASTPRDSGTYNEQFF
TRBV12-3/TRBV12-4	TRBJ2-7	CASSLAKASGGYEQYF
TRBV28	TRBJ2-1	CASSFSAGVTSYNEQFF
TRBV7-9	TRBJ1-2	CASSLPQGKGVGYTF
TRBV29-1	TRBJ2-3	CSVVGWGGTDTQYF
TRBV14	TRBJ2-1	CASSQVGLASDNEQFF
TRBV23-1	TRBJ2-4	CASSPLSRAKKAKNIQYF
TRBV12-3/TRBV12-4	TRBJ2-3	CASSFHSSRSDTQYF
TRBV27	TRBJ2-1	CASSRTGGNEQFF
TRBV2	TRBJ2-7	CASSEGDSYEQYF
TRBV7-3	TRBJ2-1	CASSVYSGTSYNEQFF
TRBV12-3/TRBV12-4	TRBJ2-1	CASHPGIRVGEQFF
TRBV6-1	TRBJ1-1	CATDLRSEAFF
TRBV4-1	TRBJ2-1	CASSQTRTANEQFF
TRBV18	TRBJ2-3	CASSPGGSTDTQYF
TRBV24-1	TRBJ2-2	CATSEEIAATGELFF
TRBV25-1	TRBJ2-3	CASGGIPMGTDTQYF
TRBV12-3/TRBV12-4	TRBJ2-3	CASTGQGEGDTQYF
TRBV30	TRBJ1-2	CAWSVLGQASGGYTF
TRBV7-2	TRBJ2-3	CASSSAGVTDTQYF
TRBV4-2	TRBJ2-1	CASSQDLGGGYNEQFF
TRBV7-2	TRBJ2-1	CASSVAAGSNEQFF
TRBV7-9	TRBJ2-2	CASQGSNTGELFF
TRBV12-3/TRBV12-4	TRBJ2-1	CASSPGGGRSRNEQFF
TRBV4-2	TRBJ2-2	CASSPLGVASGSAGELFF
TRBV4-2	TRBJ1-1	CASSRGAEAFF
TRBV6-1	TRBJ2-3	CASSPLVVGSTDTQYF
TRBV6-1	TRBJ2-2	CASSSGAGELFF
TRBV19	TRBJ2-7	CASSIGPGSYEQYF